This T cell receptor (beta chain) emerged from a study of OX40 agonist ivuxolimab in advanced cancers. The sampling schedule covered blood at baseline, cycle 4 day 1, and cycle 7 day 1. With respect to this clone: The antigen is undetermined.

Some clones are missing from TCRdb's copy, which holds only in-frame ones; the method was immunoSEQ multiplex PCR. The table records more than 7,500 clones, just under 70% of them present only once. This CDR3 comprises 12 residues. The germline gives CDR1 MNHEY, CDR2 SMNVEV (reference sequence). Trimming took 3 bases from V and 7 from J, leaving 7 bases between them. Notes on the study in general: The authors did not determine the antigen specificity of the expanded peripheral T cells. Within 6 weeks, CD4+ and CD8+ blood T cells expanded clonally at 0.1 to 3.0 mg/kg.

The genes are TRBV27 and TRBJ2-1; D unresolved. The origin of this receptor is an adult with an advanced solid tumor such as melanoma, head and neck, liver or kidney cancer. The starting material was CD4+ or CD8+ T cells sorted from blood, obtained in a trial of the OX40 agonist ivuxolimab. DNA of the CDR3: TGTGCCAGCAGTTTTACCCGAAATGAGCAGTTCTTC. It codes for CASSFTRNEQFF.